The clone carrying this T cell receptor (beta chain) was seen a single time. Its matching antigen is unknown. TCRdb used MiXCR to reprocess the reads, holding one entry per CDR3 protein. The sample lists around 65,000 distinct CDR3 sequences, 45% to 50% occurring once. This sample is drawn from a study of type 1 regulatory T cells. Study at large: An in vitro protocol generated T-allo10, a Tr1-enriched, alloantigen-specific CD4 T cell product.

Study-wide findings and caveats: Tr1 cells had a more restricted TCR repertoire than non-Tr1 cells.

V was pared by 6 bases and J by 3 bases, with 3 bases of the junction left unmatched. The CDR3 runs to 12 residues. In germline, CDR1 is SGHRS, CDR2 YFSETQ. Material for sequencing was cultured non-Tr1 T cells, either the whole culture or a sorted T cell fraction (not recorded which). The sequence derives from a human donor in good health. This chain uses TRBV5-1 with TRBJ2-7; 7 nucleotides align to TRBD1. CDR3 amino acids: CASKRDSYEQYF. The CDR3 bases are TGCGCCAGCAAGAGGGACAGCTACGAGCAGTACTTC.